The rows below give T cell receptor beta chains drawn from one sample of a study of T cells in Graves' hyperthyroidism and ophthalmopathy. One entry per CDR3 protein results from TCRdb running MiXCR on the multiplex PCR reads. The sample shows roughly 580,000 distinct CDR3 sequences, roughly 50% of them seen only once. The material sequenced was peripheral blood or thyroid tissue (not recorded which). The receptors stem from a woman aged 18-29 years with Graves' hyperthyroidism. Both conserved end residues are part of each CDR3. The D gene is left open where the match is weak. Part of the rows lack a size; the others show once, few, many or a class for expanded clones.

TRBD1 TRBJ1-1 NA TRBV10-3 CAISGTTGERDTEAFF TGTGCCATCAGTGGCACGACAGGGGAACGAGACACTGAAGCTTTCTTT
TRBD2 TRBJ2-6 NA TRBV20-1 CSATPGLAGGSQGGANVLTF TGCAGTGCTACCCCGGGACTAGCGGGAGGGTCCCAGGGGGGGGCCAACGTCCTGACTTTC
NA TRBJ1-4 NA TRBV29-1 CSAPDTDEKLFF TGCAGCGCTCCCGACACGGATGAAAAACTGTTTTTT
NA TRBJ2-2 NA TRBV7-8 CASSYPKGEMDTGELFF TGTGCCAGCAGCTATCCTAAGGGGGAGATGGACACCGGGGAGCTGTTTTTT
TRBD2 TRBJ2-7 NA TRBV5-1 CASSYGTSGNDEQYF TGCGCCAGCAGCTACGGGACTAGCGGGAATGACGAGCAGTACTTC
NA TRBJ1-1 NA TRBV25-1 CASRGIENTEAFF TGTGCCAGCAGGGGGATCGAGAACACTGAAGCTTTCTTT
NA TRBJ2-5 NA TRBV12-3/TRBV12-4 CASSLRQGVETQYF TGTGCCAGCAGTTTGCGCCAGGGAGTAGAGACCCAGTACTTC
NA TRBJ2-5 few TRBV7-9 CASTGGAQETQYF TGTGCCAGCACCGGGGGTGCACAAGAGACCCAGTACTTC
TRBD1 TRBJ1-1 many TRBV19 CASTRTGDTEAFF TGTGCCAGTACCCGGACAGGAGACACTGAAGCTTTCTTT
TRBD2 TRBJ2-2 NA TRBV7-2 CASSSRLAGNTGELFF TGTGCCAGCAGCTCCCGACTAGCGGGAAACACCGGGGAGCTGTTTTTT
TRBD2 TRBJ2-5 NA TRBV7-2 CASTVMGGTETQYF TGTGCCAGCACGGTCATGGGGGGGACAGAGACCCAGTACTTC
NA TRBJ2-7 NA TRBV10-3 CAISGASSQYF TGTGCCATCAGTGGAGCTAGCAGTCAGTACTTC
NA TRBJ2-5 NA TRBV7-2 CASSLRVGRQETQYF TGTGCCAGCAGCTTAAGGGTAGGGCGTCAAGAGACCCAGTACTTC
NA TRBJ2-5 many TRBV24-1 CATSVGAEETQYF TGTGCCACCAGTGTGGGTGCAGAGGAGACCCAGTACTTC
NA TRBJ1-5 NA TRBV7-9 CASSLGWGDSNQPQHF TGTGCCAGCAGCTTGGGATGGGGAGATAGCAATCAGCCCCAGCATTTT
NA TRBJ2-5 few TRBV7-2 CASSLQLGKETQYF TGTGCCAGCAGCCTTCAGTTGGGCAAAGAGACCCAGTACTTC
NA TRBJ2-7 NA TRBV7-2 CASSLTGPSYEQYF TGTGCCAGCAGCTTAACAGGGCCCTCCTACGAGCAGTACTTC
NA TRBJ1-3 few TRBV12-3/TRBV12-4 CASSFDGGNTIYF TGTGCCAGCAGTTTTGACGGTGGAAACACCATATATTTT
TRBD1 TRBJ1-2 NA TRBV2 CASSLLQGARGYTF TGTGCCAGCAGCCTATTACAGGGGGCGCGCGGCTACACCTTC
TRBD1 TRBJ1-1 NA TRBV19 CASSPKGRQGKRYTEAFF TGTGCCAGTAGTCCCAAGGGAAGACAGGGGAAGAGGTACACTGAAGCTTTCTTT
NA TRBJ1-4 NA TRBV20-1 CSARDSGVGEKLFF TGCAGTGCTAGAGATTCAGGGGTTGGCGAAAAACTGTTTTTT
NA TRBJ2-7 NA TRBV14 CASSLHTGAYEQYF TGTGCCAGCAGCCTTCATACCGGGGCCTACGAGCAGTACTTC
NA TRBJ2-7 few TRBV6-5 CASSYGPAYEQYF TGTGCCAGCAGTTACGGTCCGGCCTACGAGCAGTACTTC
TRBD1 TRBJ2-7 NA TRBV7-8 CASRRDSGSYEQYF TGTGCCAGCAGACGGGACAGTGGCTCCTACGAGCAGTACTTC
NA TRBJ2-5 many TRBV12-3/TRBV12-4 CASSRAQRAETQYF TGTGCCAGTAGCCGGGCTCAGCGGGCCGAGACCCAGTACTTC
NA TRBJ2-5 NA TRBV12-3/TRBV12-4 CASSASASGVWETQYF TGTGCCAGCAGTGCCTCAGCGTCAGGGGTATGGGAGACCCAGTACTTC
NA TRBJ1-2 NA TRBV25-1 CASSPVINYGYTF TGTGCCAGCAGTCCCGTTATTAACTATGGCTACACCTTC
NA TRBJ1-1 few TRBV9 CASSALDGRNTEAFF TGTGCCAGCAGCGCTTTGGACGGGCGAAACACTGAAGCTTTCTTT
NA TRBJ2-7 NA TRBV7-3 CASSRDGVYEQYF TGCGCCAGCAGCCGAGACGGCGTATACGAGCAGTACTTC
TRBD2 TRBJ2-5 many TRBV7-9 CASSPSSGREETQYF TGTGCCAGCAGCCCTTCTAGCGGGAGGGAAGAGACCCAGTACTTC
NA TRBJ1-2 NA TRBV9 CASSVLRGEDGYTF TGTGCCAGCAGCGTTTTAAGGGGAGAGGATGGCTACACCTTC
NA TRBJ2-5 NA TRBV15 CATSSLGSNPYQETQYF TGTGCCACCAGCAGCTTAGGCAGTAACCCGTACCAAGAGACCCAGTACTTC
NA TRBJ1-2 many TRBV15 CATSRVDSFGYTF TGTGCCACCAGCAGAGTAGACAGTTTTGGCTACACCTTC
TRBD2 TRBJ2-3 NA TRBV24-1 CATLRGLAGFSPPGDTQYF TGTGCCACCCTCCGCGGACTAGCGGGTTTCTCCCCCCCCGGGGATACGCAGTATTTT
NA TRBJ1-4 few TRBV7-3 CASGYRDPNEKLFF TGTGCCAGCGGCTACAGGGATCCTAATGAAAAACTGTTTTTT
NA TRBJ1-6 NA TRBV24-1 CASTPVRDSPLHF TGTGCCAGCACCCCCGTGAGGGATTCACCCCTCCACTTT
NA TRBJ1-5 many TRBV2 CASMEEEGSNQPQHF TGTGCCAGCATGGAGGAGGAGGGGAGCAATCAGCCCCAGCATTTT
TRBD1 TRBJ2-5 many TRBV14 CASSQIGQDGTQYF TGTGCCAGCAGCCAAATTGGACAGGATGGGACCCAGTACTTC
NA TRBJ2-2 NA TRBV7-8 CASSASGARGPGELFF TGTGCCAGCAGCGCGTCCGGAGCCCGAGGACCCGGGGAGCTGTTTTTT
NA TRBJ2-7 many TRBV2 CASSERWQGYEQYF TGTGCCAGCAGTGAACGGTGGCAGGGGTACGAGCAGTACTTC
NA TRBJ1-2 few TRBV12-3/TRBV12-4 CASRHMGANYGYTF TGTGCCAGCAGACACATGGGAGCTAACTATGGCTACACCTTC
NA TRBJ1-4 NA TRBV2 CASRAYLSTNEKLFF TGTGCCAGCAGGGCCTACTTATCAACTAATGAAAAACTGTTTTTT
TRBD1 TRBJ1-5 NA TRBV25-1 CAYGQGHYSNQPQHF TGTGCTTATGGACAGGGACATTATAGCAATCAGCCCCAGCATTTT
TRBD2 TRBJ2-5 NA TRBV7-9 CASSLALLLRGETQYF TGTGCCAGCAGCCTGGCCCTCCTCTTGCGGGGGGAGACCCAGTACTTC
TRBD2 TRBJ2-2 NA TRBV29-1 CSVFGTSASGELFF TGCAGCGTTTTCGGGACTAGCGCATCCGGGGAGCTGTTTTTT
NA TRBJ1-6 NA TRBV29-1 CSVGGTEDSPLHF TGCAGCGTTGGGGGGACGGAGGATTCACCCCTCCACTTT
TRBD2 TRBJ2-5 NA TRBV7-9 CASSLEPAGYVETQYF TGTGCCAGCAGCTTAGAACCAGCGGGATATGTAGAGACCCAGTACTTC
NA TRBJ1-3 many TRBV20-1 CSGWQASGNTIYF TGCAGTGGATGGCAGGCCTCTGGAAACACCATATATTTT
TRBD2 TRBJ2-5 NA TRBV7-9 CASSLTSGRGKTQYF TGCGCCAGCAGCCTCACTAGCGGGAGAGGGAAGACCCAGTACTTC
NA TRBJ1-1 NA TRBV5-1 CASSFGRTTTVNTEAFF TGCGCCAGCAGCTTTGGGCGGACCACCACCGTGAACACTGAAGCTTTCTTT
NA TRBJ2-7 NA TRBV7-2 CAGSIGQSMTYEQYF TGTGCCGGCAGCATTGGACAGTCGATGACCTACGAGCAGTACTTC
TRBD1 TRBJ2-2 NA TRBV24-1 CATSVLGGNSGELFF TGTGCCACCAGTGTCTTAGGGGGCAATTCCGGGGAGCTGTTTTTT